This section outlines one T cell receptor beta chain sequence together with its context. CDR1 and CDR2 from the germline V gene are LGHDT and YNNKEL (reference sequence). The CDR3 is made up of 14 amino acids. The ends were cut back, 1 base at V and 5 bases at J, with 11 bases in the middle. While infection was still active, Seattle patients were enrolled and then followed longitudinally. This sample is part of a study of blood T cell repertoires in COVID-19. About the research overall: In each case, the material was cDNA or gDNA derived from T cells, B-cell-depleted T cells, or PBMCs.

In the source study's methods: Amplification with reference gene primers provided the estimates of nucleated cell counts. The protocol was immunoSEQ multiplex PCR, while the TCRdb copy is restricted to in-frame clones and leaves out a portion. V and J calls and clone size are copied from that table; D and trimming were computed from the DNA. The sample yields about 300,000 clones, about nine tenths seen once. The V gene is TRBV3-1 (or the pseudogene TRBV3-2), the J gene TRBJ2-5, with D possibly matching TRBD1 (6 bases). The sequenced material came from peripheral blood. The TCR comes from a woman aged 25-40 years with COVID-19, enrolled during active disease. CDR3 residues: CASSQVRGLETQYF. CDR3 in DNA: TGTGCCAGCAGCCAAGTAAGGGGGTTGGAGACCCAGTACTTC.